This is a list of T cell receptor beta chains from one sample in a study of blood T cell repertoires in COVID-19. Here immunoSEQ multiplex PCR was the method, and the copy in TCRdb shows in-frame clones only, minus some. The sample contains roughly 400,000 clones, about 86% of which appear only once. Sequencing used PBMCs or T cells enriched from blood (not recorded which). The receptors originated from a woman aged 50 to 60 who had recovered from COVID-19. Both conserved end residues are part of each CDR3. A D gene is named only where the DNA matches it firmly. Clone size is stated in some rows and not others, as once, few, many or a class when expanded.

clone_size cdr3_length d_call j_call v_call cdr3_aa cdr3_nt
. 18 TRBD2 TRBJ2-3 TRBV5-1 CASSLSLAGVTSTDTQYF TGCGCCAGCAGCTTGTCCCTAGCGGGGGTAACTAGCACAGATACGCAGTATTTT
. 13 TRBD1 TRBJ2-7 TRBV6-5 CASLQGTGREQYF TGTGCCAGTCTACAGGGGACAGGGCGGGAGCAGTACTTC
. 15 TRBD2 TRBJ2-7 TRBV27 CASSLIGGDSYEQYF TGTGCCAGCAGTTTAATTGGGGGGGACTCCTACGAGCAGTACTTC
. 16 TRBD2 TRBJ2-2 TRBV4-1 CASSQEAGGNTGELFF TGCGCCAGCAGCCAAGAGGCGGGGGGCAACACCGGGGAGCTGTTTTTT
. 13 . TRBJ2-2 TRBV10-3 CAISQTGTGELFF TGTGCCATCAGTCAAACGGGGACCGGGGAGCTGTTTTTT
. 17 TRBD2 TRBJ2-3 TRBV9 CASSVSPSGGLTDTQYF TGTGCCAGCAGCGTATCCCCTAGCGGGGGGTTGACAGATACGCAGTATTTT
. 15 . TRBJ1-1 TRBV19 CASSKLAQGNTEAFF TGTGCCAGTAGTAAATTGGCACAGGGGAACACTGAAGCTTTCTTT
once 17 TRBD1 TRBJ1-6 TRBV3-1/TRBV3-2 CASSQQQGAVSTSPLHF TGTGCCAGCAGCCAACAACAGGGGGCAGTTAGTACTTCACCCCTCCACTTT
. 16 . TRBJ2-6 TRBV11-3 CASSSLGSSGANVLTF TGTGCCAGCAGCTCGCTGGGCAGTTCTGGGGCCAACGTCCTGACTTTC
. 13 . TRBJ1-1 TRBV2 CASWSGLNTEAFF TGTGCCAGCTGGTCCGGGTTGAACACTGAAGCTTTCTTT
. 15 . TRBJ1-3 TRBV18 CASSPQGSSGNTIYF TGTGCCAGCTCACCACAGGGGTCTAGTGGAAACACCATATATTTT
. 16 TRBD1 TRBJ2-5 TRBV6-2/TRBV6-3 CASSYTETGASWTQYF TGTGCCAGCAGTTACACCGAGACAGGGGCCAGTTGGACCCAGTACTTC
. 13 . TRBJ1-2 TRBV18 CASSLGQDYGYTF TGTGCCAGCTCACTCGGACAAGACTATGGCTACACCTTC
. 16 . TRBJ1-5 TRBV5-8 CASSSDRLKGNQPQHF TGTGCCAGCAGCTCAGACAGGCTTAAGGGCAATCAGCCCCAGCATTTT
. 18 . TRBJ1-2 TRBV5-6 CASSLVGRGQTLNYGYTF TGTGCCAGCAGCTTGGTGGGACGAGGACAGACTCTTAACTATGGCTACACCTTC
. 16 TRBD1 TRBJ2-5 TRBV5-8 CASSAGTGGDGETQYF TGTGCCAGCAGCGCGGGGACAGGGGGCGATGGGGAGACCCAGTACTTC
. 15 TRBD1 TRBJ1-6 TRBV18 CASSTPGQPNSPLHF TGTGCCAGCTCAACTCCGGGACAGCCAAATTCACCCCTCCACTTT
. 16 . TRBJ1-2 TRBV6-1 CASSEAKGARNYGYTF TGTGCCAGCAGTGAAGCAAAAGGGGCGCGGAACTATGGCTACACCTTC
. 16 TRBD1 TRBJ2-6 TRBV6-1 CASSAGQGSGANVLTF TGTGCCAGCAGTGCCGGACAGGGCTCTGGGGCCAACGTCCTGACTTTC
. 13 . TRBJ2-1 TRBV12-3/TRBV12-4 CASSSRAYNEQFF TGTGCCAGCAGTTCCAGGGCTTACAATGAGCAGTTCTTC
. 16 . TRBJ1-3 TRBV28 CASSPWDGSSGNTIYF TGTGCCAGCAGTCCCTGGGACGGGAGCTCTGGAAACACCATATATTTT
. 17 . TRBJ2-5 TRBV27 CASSSGPDGKWLGTQYF TGTGCCAGCAGTTCCGGCCCGGACGGGAAGTGGCTGGGGACCCAGTACTTC
. 16 TRBD2 TRBJ2-3 TRBV6-5 CASSYSSRGGTDTQYF TGTGCCAGCAGTTACTCGAGTCGGGGAGGGACAGATACGCAGTATTTT
. 14 . TRBJ2-7 TRBV7-2 CASSLPTDQGKQYF TGTGCCAGCAGCTTACCAACGGACCAGGGAAAGCAGTACTTC
. 14 . TRBJ1-6 TRBV27 CATRLLGSNSPLHF TGTGCCACCCGCCTTTTGGGGAGTAATTCACCCCTCCACTTT
. 13 . TRBJ2-1 TRBV6-5 CASSYRGADEQFF TGTGCCAGCAGTTACCGGGGGGCCGATGAGCAGTTCTTC
. 16 TRBD1 TRBJ1-2 TRBV4-1 CASSQPTGEFLYGYTF TGCGCCAGCAGCCAGCCGACAGGGGAGTTTCTCTATGGCTACACCTTC
. 14 TRBD2 TRBJ2-3 TRBV28 CASRWAGGTDTQYF TGTGCCAGCAGGTGGGCGGGGGGCACAGATACGCAGTATTTT
. 17 . TRBJ2-7 TRBV7-2 CASSLAAGSSDTYEQYF TGTGCCAGCAGCTTAGCGGCCGGAAGTAGCGACACCTACGAGCAGTACTTC
. 14 TRBD1 TRBJ1-4 TRBV2 CASSSGTGFEKLFF TGTGCCAGCAGTTCCGGGACAGGTTTTGAAAAACTGTTTTTT
. 15 TRBD1 TRBJ2-7 TRBV19 CASSIGGTGTYEQYF TGTGCCAGTAGTATTGGTGGGACAGGGACCTACGAGCAGTACTTC
. 14 TRBD1 TRBJ1-5 TRBV2 CASRGTGRNQPQHF TGTGCCAGCAGGGGGACAGGTCGAAATCAGCCCCAGCATTTT
. 17 TRBD1 TRBJ1-2 TRBV28 CASRSISGGEFGYGYTF TGTGCCAGCAGATCCATTTCAGGGGGCGAGTTCGGCTATGGCTACACCTTC
once 17 TRBD2 TRBJ2-5 TRBV10-3 CAIRGTGGLANQETQYF TGTGCCATCAGGGGGACCGGGGGACTAGCGAACCAAGAGACCCAGTACTTC
. 15 TRBD1 TRBJ1-6 TRBV2 CASSPRTGRDSPLHF TGTGCCAGCAGTCCCCGGACAGGGCGCGATTCACCCCTCCACTTT
. 14 . TRBJ2-7 TRBV5-1 CASSLQGPTYEQYF TGCGCCAGCAGCTTGCAGGGGCCTACCTACGAGCAGTACTTC
. 14 TRBD1 TRBJ1-5 TRBV6-5 CASSYRGLNQPQHF TGTGCCAGCAGTTACAGGGGGCTGAATCAGCCCCAGCATTTT
. 15 TRBD1 TRBJ1-2 TRBV11-2 CASSTWTGGRGSYTF TGTGCCAGCAGCACTTGGACAGGGGGCAGAGGTAGCTACACCTTC